The 4 T cell receptor beta chains given below trace back to one sample, sequenced in a study of cytomegalovirus exposure and HLA in healthy donors. PCR involved 60 Vbeta and 13 Jbeta primers. Using immunoSEQ multiplex PCR, the repertoire was profiled, and TCRdb retains in-frame clones only, with some absent. The sample records roughly 130,000 clones, roughly 80% being singletons. Sequencing used PBMCs. Every receptor here comes from a man younger than 35 in good health and CMV-seronegative.

J is TRBJ2-7 and V is TRBV5-4, with D perhaps matching TRBD1 (6 bases). Trimming removed 0 bases at V and 4 bases at J, with 8 bases between. Germline V gene data show CDR1 as SGHNT and CDR2 as YYREEE (reference sequence). The CDR3 length is 13 residues. The CDR3 region has the DNA TGTGCCAGCAGCTTGGGGGGGCGGTACGAGCAGTACTTC. Its translation is CASSLGGRYEQYF.

The J gene is TRBJ2-2, the V gene TRBV13, with 10 bases lining up with TRBD1. With 5 bases clipped from V and 6 bases from J, the junction kept 15 bases outside the gene matches. The CDR3 spans 18 residues. Germline lookup yields CDR1 PRHDT and CDR2 FYEKMQ (reference sequence). The DNA for the CDR3 is TGTGCCAGCAGCCCTTACCCCCGGGACAGGGGATATTCCGGGGAGCTGTTTTTT. This encodes CASSPYPRDRGYSGELFF.

The chain carries TRBV19 and TRBJ2-1; D possibly corresponds to TRBD2 (6 bases). Germline V gene lookup returns CDR1 LNHDA and CDR2 SQIVND (reference sequence). The CDR3 contains 15 residues. V was trimmed by 0 bases and J by 12 bases, leaving 18 bases between them. CDR3 bases: TGTGCCAGTAGTATAGAACCGCGGGGCGAAGGGGTGCAGTTCTTC. It encodes CASSIEPRGEGVQFF.

The V and J genes are TRBV7-2 and TRBJ1-6; 7 bases align to TRBD1. The CDR3 is 15 residues long. Germline V gene sequence: CDR1 SGHTA, CDR2 FQGNSA. V lost 5 bases, J lost 9 bases, and 10 bases stayed unmatched. The CDR3 sequence is CASSPQGRVRSPLHF. CDR3 bases: TGTGCCAGCAGCCCACAGGGGCGAGTTCGTTCACCCCTCCACTTT.